One sample yielded the 5 T cell receptor beta chains listed below, sequenced in a study of blood T cell repertoires in COVID-19. Assay used: immunoSEQ multiplex PCR; TCRdb lists only in-frame clones, some missing. Altogether under 150,000 clones are present, over 85% being singletons, with the ten largest covering 3.5% to 5.5%. Sequences were obtained from peripheral blood. Receptors were obtained from a man aged 55 to 70 with COVID-19, enrolled during active disease.

This clone was observed once. The chain combines TRBV29-1 with TRBJ2-3, with D perhaps matching TRBD2 (6 bases). CDR3 size: 15 residues. Germline CDR1 is SQVTM and CDR2 is ANQGSEA. The V gene lost 0 bases and the J gene lost 4 bases, with 14 bases spanning the gap. CDR3 protein: CSVEERWGGADTQYF. For the CDR3, the DNA is TGCAGCGTTGAAGAGAGGTGGGGAGGCGCAGATACGCAGTATTTT.

This chain links TRBV7-9 with TRBJ2-2; no reliable D call. This CDR3 is built from 12 residues. The ends were cut back, 3 bases at V and 4 bases at J, with 3 bases in the middle. Per the germline V gene, CDR1 is SEHNR and CDR2 is FQNEAQ (reference sequence). The CDR3 loop is CASSFGTGELFF. CDR3 nucleotides: TGTGCCAGCAGCTTCGGCACCGGGGAGCTGTTTTTT.

The chain is built from TRBV18 and TRBJ1-1; no clear D. The V and J ends lost 5 bases and 8 bases respectively, with 6 bases between them. CDR3 length: 10 residues. Germline CDR1 KGHSH, CDR2 LQKENI. The CDR3 loop is CASSSKEAFF. CDR3 DNA sequence: TGTGCCAGCTCATCTAAAGAAGCTTTCTTT.

The rearrangement uses TRBV12-3 or TRBV12-4 and TRBJ2-3; D is unclear. This CDR3 has 13 amino acids. V lost 4 bases, J lost 6 bases, and 11 bases lay in between. This chain's CDR3 is CASSSTRRDTQYF. The CDR3 DNA reads TGTGCCAGCAGTTCAACCCGCAGGGATACGCAGTATTTT.

This clone was detected only a few times. The rearrangement uses TRBV3-1 (or the pseudogene TRBV3-2) and TRBJ1-4, with D perhaps TRBD1 (5 bases). This CDR3 contains 16 residues. The V gene lost 1 base and the J gene lost 3 bases, with 12 bases spanning the gap. Looked up from germline, CDR1 is LGHDT and CDR2 is YNNKEL (reference sequence). The CDR3, as DNA: TGTGCCAGCAGCCAAGGAGCGGGGGGTCCTAATGAAAAACTGTTTTTT. Amino acids: CASSQGAGGPNEKLFF.